Below, one T cell receptor beta chain is given with its context. This sample was taken from a study of T cells in Graves' hyperthyroidism and ophthalmopathy. From RNA transcripts, TCR beta CDR3 regions were amplified. An initial round of RT-PCR targeting the TCR CDR3 relied on the HTBI primer set. TCRdb analysed the multiplex PCR reads with MiXCR anew, one entry per CDR3 protein. The data hold a few hundred thousand distinct CDR3 sequences, with 11% to 15% observed a single time. This CDR3 has 15 residues. The germline V gene has CDR1 MGHRA and CDR2 YSYEKL. V dropped 0 bases and J dropped 4 bases, with 13 bases sitting between them. Patients were excluded because of uncontrolled infection, other autoimmune disease, pregnancy or lactation.

The chain carries TRBV4-1 and TRBJ2-7; D might be TRBD1 (5 bases). Material: blood. The TCR was taken from a woman in her forties with Graves' hyperthyroidism. The CDR3 nucleotides are TGCGCCAGCAGCCAAGAGGACAACGGAGTATACGAGCAGTACTTC. Residues: CASSQEDNGVYEQYF.